The present TCR beta chain was sequenced within a study of PD-1 blockade in classical Hodgkin lymphoma (dated by TCRdb to the early 2020s). Context from the whole study: Nivolumab dosing was 3 mg/kg intravenously every 2 weeks, continuing until either disease progression or unacceptable toxicity. The study used CyTOF and TCR beta sequencing to define a peripheral blood immune signature of response to PD-1 blockade in classical Hodgkin lymphoma.

Genomic DNA was extracted with the Qiagen DNeasy kit from unsorted PBMCs and from negatively selected CD4+ and CD8+ fractions. TCR beta CDR3 regions were amplified by immunoSEQ multiplex PCR using primers annealing to V and J segments. A synthetic immune receptor repertoire was used to minimize amplification bias, and any residual bias was removed computationally once sequencing was done. On the authors' methods: Custom Python scripts were used to quantify repertoire diversity as the Shannon entropy index. Unsorted, CD4+ and CD8+ repertoires were analyzed separately, except for combined analyses in which CD4+ and CD8+ sequences were merged in silico. A clone was considered expanded if an increase in frequency of at least 2-fold after treatment relative to C1D1 was found, and a pseudocount of 0.5 was applied to clones undetected at baseline. Singleton clones were defined as clones with 0 or 1 copy at C1D1, and non-singleton clones were defined as clones with 2 or more copies. By matching protein sequences in sorted samples from the same patient, clones expanded in unsorted samples were annotated as CD4+, CD8+ or unknown. Wilcoxon tests on paired samples were used to test changes in diversity from C1D1 to C4D1. This immuneACCESS table, as held by TCRdb, lists in-frame sequences with V and J called but not all clones. Of the missing ones, under half trace to an unresolved V gene in checked studies; the others have no known cause. V and J calls and clone size are those listed in that table; D and trimming were worked out from the DNA. Here the sample has 12,000 to 15,000 clones; 80% to 90% occur a single time. Of the sample, 16% is held by the ten largest clones.

Broad study findings and their caveats: Only a single clinical trial cohort was studied, and what caused the repertoire differences, possibly disease activity or prior therapy, remained undefined. CD4+ but not CD8+ TCR diversity rose significantly by C4D1 (p=0.0027 vs p=0.16), most apparent in complete responders (p=0.02). Baseline TCR diversity was reported to be lower in newly diagnosed patients than in healthy donors and to be lower still in relapsed/refractory patients. Patients starting nivolumab less than 1 year after ASCT had lower diversity and were excluded from later analyses to avoid confounding by immune reconstitution. Trial patients with a complete response had baseline diversity similar to that of newly diagnosed patients, while partial responders and progressors had significantly lower diversity.

The junction carries 10 bases between V and J, which are trimmed by 6 bases and 1 base respectively. The CDR3, cysteine through phenylalanine, is 14 amino acids long. CDR3 DNA only is kept here, 42 bases in frame from base 1. The germline V gene sets CDR1 to SNHLY and CDR2 to FYNNEI. According to the study, the label for this sample's time point signals: cycle 4 day 1 (C4D1), after 6 weeks of nivolumab. Relapse after autologous stem cell transplantation had occurred in all trial patients, and cohorts A, B and C were distinguished by prior brentuximab vedotin exposure. A total of about 51 patients with relapsed/refractory classical Hodgkin lymphoma made up the trial cohort, and each patient's best overall response was complete response, partial response or progressive disease. Single-agent nivolumab was administered to trial patients in the multi-cohort phase II CheckMate 205 trial. An independent review committee assessed best overall response by applying the 2007 International Working Group response criteria. PBMCs from the trial were collected at three points: immediately before nivolumab initiation (C1D1), and during therapy at cycle 2 day 1 and cycle 4 day 1. After peripheral blood was drawn into 8 mL Vacutainer Cell Preparation Tubes, PBMCs were isolated by centrifugation and then cryopreserved.

On this clone: It has no known antigen specificity. It has no much larger one-base neighbor in the sample; base qualities were not kept.

This clonotype originated in a human donor with classical Hodgkin lymphoma. Sequenced material: peripheral blood mononuclear cells (PBMCs), taken before the fourth cycle of nivolumab. The receptor chain draws on TRBV2 and TRBJ1-5, with the D gene call left open. The DNA is as follows: TGTGCCAGCAGCGCCGTAGGAAGCAATCAGCCCCAGCATTTT. Translated, this gives CASSAVGSNQPQHF.